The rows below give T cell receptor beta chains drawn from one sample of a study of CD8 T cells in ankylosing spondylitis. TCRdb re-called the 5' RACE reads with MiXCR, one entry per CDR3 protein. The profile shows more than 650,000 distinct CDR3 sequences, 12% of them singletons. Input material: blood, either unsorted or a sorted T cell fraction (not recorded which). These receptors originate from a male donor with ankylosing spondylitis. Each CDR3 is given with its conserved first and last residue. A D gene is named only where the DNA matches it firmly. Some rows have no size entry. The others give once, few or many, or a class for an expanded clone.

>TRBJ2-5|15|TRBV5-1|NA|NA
CASSSDRPGGKTQYF
TGCGCCAGCAGCTCGGACAGGCCCGGGGGAAAGACCCAGTACTTC
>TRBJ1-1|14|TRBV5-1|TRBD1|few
CASSGTGEVTEAFF
TGCGCCAGTTCCGGGACAGGGGAAGTCACTGAAGCTTTCTTT
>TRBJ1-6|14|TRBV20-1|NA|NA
CSAVQSSYNSPLHF
TGCAGTGCAGTACAGAGCTCCTATAATTCACCCCTCCACTTT
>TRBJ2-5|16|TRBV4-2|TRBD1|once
CASSHRGDRDGETQYF
TGTGCCAGCAGCCACCGGGGAGACAGGGACGGGGAGACCCAGTACTTC
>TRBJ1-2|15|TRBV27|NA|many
CASSQRGQPNYGYTF
TGTGCCAGCAGTCAACGAGGACAGCCGAACTATGGCTACACCTTC
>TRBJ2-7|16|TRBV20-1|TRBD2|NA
CSAFGFQAGAPYEQYF
TGCAGTGCTTTCGGATTTCAAGCGGGAGCTCCCTACGAGCAGTACTTC
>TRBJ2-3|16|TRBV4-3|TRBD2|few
CASSPETSGRTDTQYF
TGCGCCAGCAGCCCGGAGACTAGCGGGCGAACAGATACGCAGTATTTT
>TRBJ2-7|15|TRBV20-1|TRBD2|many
CSARLAGHLDYEQYF
TGCAGTGCTAGATTAGCGGGCCACCTTGACTACGAGCAGTACTTC
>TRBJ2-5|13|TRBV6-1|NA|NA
CASSEVGEETQYF
TGTGCCAGCAGTGAGGTCGGGGAAGAGACCCAGTACTTC
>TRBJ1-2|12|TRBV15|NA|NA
CATSTSPGGYTF
TGTGCCACCAGCACATCTCCGGGAGGCTACACCTTC
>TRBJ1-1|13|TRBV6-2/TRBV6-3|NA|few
CASSYEVYTEAFF
TGTGCCAGCAGTTACGAGGTGTACACTGAAGCTTTCTTT
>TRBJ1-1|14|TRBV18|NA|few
CASSPRRPNTEAFF
TGTGCCAGCTCACCCAGACGTCCGAACACTGAAGCTTTCTTT
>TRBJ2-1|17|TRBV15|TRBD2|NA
CATSRAGTSGMYNEQFF
TGTGCCACCAGCAGAGCCGGGACTAGCGGGATGTACAATGAGCAGTTCTTC
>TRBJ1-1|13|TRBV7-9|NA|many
CASSLEMNTEAFF
TGTGCCAGCAGCTTAGAAATGAACACTGAAGCTTTCTTT
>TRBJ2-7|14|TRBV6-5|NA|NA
CASSYAGISYEQYF
TGTGCCAGCAGTTATGCGGGGATCAGTTACGAGCAGTACTTC
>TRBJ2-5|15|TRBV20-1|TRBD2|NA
CSAPNPTSAGETQYF
TGCAGTGCTCCAAATCCGACTAGCGCGGGAGAGACCCAGTACTTC
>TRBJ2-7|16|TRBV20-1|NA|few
CSARDLQRALSYEQYF
TGCAGTGCTAGAGATTTACAGCGGGCTCTCTCCTACGAGCAGTACTTC
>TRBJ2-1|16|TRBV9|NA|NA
CASSVAGRSPANEQFF
TGTGCCAGCAGCGTAGCAGGGAGATCCCCAGCAAATGAGCAGTTCTTC
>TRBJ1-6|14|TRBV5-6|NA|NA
CASSPVALDSPLHF
TGTGCCAGCAGCCCCGTTGCGCTTGATTCACCCCTCCACTTT
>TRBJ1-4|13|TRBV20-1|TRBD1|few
CSATGQGKEKLFF
TGCAGTGCTACGGGACAGGGAAAGGAAAAACTGTTTTTT
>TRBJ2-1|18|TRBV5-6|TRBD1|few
CASSLENTRDRVKNEQFF
TGTGCCAGCAGCCTGGAAAATACTCGGGACAGGGTGAAAAATGAGCAGTTCTTC
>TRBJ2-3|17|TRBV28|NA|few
CASSFDLSKRSTDTQYF
TGTGCCAGCAGTTTCGACCTAAGCAAACGAAGCACAGATACGCAGTATTTT
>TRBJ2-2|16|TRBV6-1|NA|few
CASSEQGGWNTGELFF
TGTGCCAGCAGTGAACAAGGGGGATGGAACACCGGGGAGCTGTTTTTT
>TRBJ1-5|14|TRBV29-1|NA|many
CSVADGTRNQPQHF
TGCAGCGTTGCGGACGGGACAAGAAATCAGCCCCAGCATTTT
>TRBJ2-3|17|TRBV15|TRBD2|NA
CATSRDRTSGNPDTQYF
TGTGCCACCAGCAGAGATAGAACTAGCGGGAACCCAGATACGCAGTATTTT
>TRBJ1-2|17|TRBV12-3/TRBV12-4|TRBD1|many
CASSPTSGQALNYGYTF
TGTGCCAGCAGCCCTACATCTGGACAGGCCCTTAACTATGGCTACACCTTC
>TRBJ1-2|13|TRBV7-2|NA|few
CASSRGTSYGYTF
TGTGCCAGCAGCCGCGGGACCTCCTATGGCTACACCTTC
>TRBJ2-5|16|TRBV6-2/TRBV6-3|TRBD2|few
CASSPRTSGSSETQYF
TGTGCCAGCAGCCCTCGGACTAGCGGGAGCAGTGAGACCCAGTACTTC
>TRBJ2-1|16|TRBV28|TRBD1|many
CASSSIPGQEYNEQFF
TGTGCCAGCAGCTCGATACCGGGACAGGAGTACAATGAGCAGTTCTTC
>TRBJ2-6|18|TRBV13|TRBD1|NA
CASSLRTGGSSGANVLTF
TGTGCCAGCAGCCTTAGGACAGGGGGGAGCTCTGGGGCCAACGTCCTGACTTTC
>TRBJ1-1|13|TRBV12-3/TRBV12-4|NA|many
CASRKLTGNEAFF
TGTGCCAGCAGAAAACTTACAGGGAATGAAGCTTTCTTT
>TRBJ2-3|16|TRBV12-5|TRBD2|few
CASGLRLAGVSDTQYF
TGTGCTAGTGGTTTGAGGCTAGCGGGAGTTTCGGATACGCAGTATTTT
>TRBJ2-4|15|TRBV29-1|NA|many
CSVEAPGVAKNIQYF
TGCAGCGTTGAAGCTCCGGGGGTAGCCAAAAACATTCAGTACTTC
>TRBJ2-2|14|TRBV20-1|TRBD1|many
CSATGTVNTGELFF
TGCAGTGCTACCGGGACAGTGAACACCGGGGAGCTGTTTTTT
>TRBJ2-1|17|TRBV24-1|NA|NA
CATSDPGRMNPYNEQFF
TGTGCCACCAGTGACCCGGGACGGATGAACCCCTACAATGAGCAGTTCTTC
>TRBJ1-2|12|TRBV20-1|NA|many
CSASLSAYGYTF
TGCAGTGCTAGTCTCAGCGCTTATGGCTACACCTTC
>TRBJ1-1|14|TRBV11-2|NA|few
CASSLNLRDTEAFF
TGTGCCAGCAGCTTAAATCTCAGGGACACTGAAGCTTTCTTT
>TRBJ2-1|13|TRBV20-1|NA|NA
CSARDQGIREQFF
TGCAGTGCTAGAGATCAGGGGATCAGGGAGCAGTTCTTC
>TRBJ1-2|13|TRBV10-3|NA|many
CAISGGQGSGYTF
TGTGCCATCAGTGGTGGGCAGGGGTCTGGCTACACCTTC
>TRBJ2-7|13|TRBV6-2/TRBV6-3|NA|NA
CASSYSDTRKQYF
TGTGCCAGCAGTTACTCGGACACCCGGAAGCAGTACTTC
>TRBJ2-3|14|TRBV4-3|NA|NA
CASSLRRAPSTQYF
TGCGCCAGCAGCCTTCGCCGGGCCCCGAGTACGCAGTATTTT
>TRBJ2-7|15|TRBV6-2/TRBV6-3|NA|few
CASSYDRISEGEQYF
TGTGCCAGCAGTTACGACAGAATCTCAGAAGGCGAGCAGTACTTC
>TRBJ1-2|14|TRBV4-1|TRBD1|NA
CASSQLPDRDGYTF
TGCGCCAGCAGCCAACTCCCGGACAGGGATGGCTACACCTTC
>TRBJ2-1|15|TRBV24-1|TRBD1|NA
CAIGFADRGHNEQFF
TGTGCCATCGGATTTGCGGACAGGGGACACAATGAGCAGTTCTTC
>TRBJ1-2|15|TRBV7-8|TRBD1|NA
CASSLERTGGSGYTF
TGTGCCAGCAGCTTAGAGCGGACAGGGGGCAGTGGCTACACCTTC
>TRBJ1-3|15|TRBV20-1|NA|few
CSAVRGPIRGNTIYF
TGCAGTGCTGTGAGGGGCCCCATACGGGGAAACACCATATATTTT